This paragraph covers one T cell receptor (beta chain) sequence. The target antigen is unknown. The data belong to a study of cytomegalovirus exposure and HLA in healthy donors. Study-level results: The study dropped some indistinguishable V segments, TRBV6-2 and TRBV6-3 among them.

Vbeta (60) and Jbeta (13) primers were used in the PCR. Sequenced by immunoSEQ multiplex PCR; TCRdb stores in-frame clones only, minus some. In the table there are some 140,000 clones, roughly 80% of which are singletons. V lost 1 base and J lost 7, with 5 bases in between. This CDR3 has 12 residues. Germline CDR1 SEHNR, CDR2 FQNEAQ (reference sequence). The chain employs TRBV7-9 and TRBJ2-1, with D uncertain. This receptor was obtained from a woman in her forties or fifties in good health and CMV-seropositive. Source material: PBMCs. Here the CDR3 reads CASSLDMNEQFF. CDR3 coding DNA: TGTGCCAGCAGCTTAGATATGAATGAGCAGTTCTTC.